This T cell receptor beta chain was retrieved from a study of multiple sclerosis patients with progressive multifocal leukoencephalopathy. Germline V CDR1 and CDR2: SGHNT, YYREEE (reference sequence). J lost 8 bases, V lost 1 base, and 3 bases had no gene match. The CDR3 length is 13 residues. Data came from immunoSEQ multiplex PCR; TCRdb stores just in-frame clones and leaves some out. Among about 31,000 clones listed, around 85% were seen once. Time point described: time of PML onset. JC virus DNA in cerebrospinal fluid confirmed the PML diagnosis. This material consisted of PBMCs, taken from a patient treated with natalizumab. The origin of this receptor is a woman younger than 45 with progressive multifocal leukoencephalopathy. The chain carries TRBV5-4 and TRBJ2-1, with 7 bases identical to TRBD1. CDR3 sequence reads: CASSLTGADEQFF. DNA of the CDR3: TGTGCCAGCAGCTTGACAGGGGCGGATGAGCAGTTCTTC.